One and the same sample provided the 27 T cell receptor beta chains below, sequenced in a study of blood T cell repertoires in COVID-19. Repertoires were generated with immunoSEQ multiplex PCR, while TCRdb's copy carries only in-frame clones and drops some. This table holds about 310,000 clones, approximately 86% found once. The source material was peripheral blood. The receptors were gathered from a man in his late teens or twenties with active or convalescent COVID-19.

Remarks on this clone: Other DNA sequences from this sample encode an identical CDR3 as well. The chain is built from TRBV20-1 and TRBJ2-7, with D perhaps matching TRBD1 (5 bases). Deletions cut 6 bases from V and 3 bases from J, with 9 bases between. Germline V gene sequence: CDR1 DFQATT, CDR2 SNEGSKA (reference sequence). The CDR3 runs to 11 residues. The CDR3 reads CSASQGYEQYF. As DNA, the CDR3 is TGCAGTGCCTCCCAGGGCTACGAGCAGTACTTC.

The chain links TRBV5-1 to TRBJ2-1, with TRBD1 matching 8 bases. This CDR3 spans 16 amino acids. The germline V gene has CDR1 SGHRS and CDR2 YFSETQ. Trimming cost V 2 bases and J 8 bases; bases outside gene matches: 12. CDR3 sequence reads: CASSFVERTGSDEQFF. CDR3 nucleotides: TGCGCCAGCAGCTTCGTGGAGCGGACAGGGTCAGATGAGCAGTTCTTC.

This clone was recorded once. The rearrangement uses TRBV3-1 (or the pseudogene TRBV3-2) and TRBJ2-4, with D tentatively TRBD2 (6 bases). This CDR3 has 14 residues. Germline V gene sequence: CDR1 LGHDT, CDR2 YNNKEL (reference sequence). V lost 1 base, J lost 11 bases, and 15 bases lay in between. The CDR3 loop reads CASSQGTSGLLQYF. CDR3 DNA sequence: TGTGCCAGCAGCCAAGGGACCAGCGGACTACTTCAGTACTTC.

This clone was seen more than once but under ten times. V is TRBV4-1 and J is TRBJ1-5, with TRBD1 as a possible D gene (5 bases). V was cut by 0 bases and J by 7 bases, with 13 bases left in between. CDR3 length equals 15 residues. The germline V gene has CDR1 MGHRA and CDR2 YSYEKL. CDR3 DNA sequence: TGCGCCAGCAGCCAAGATGCCGGGGGATGGCAGCCCCAGCATTTT. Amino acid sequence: CASSQDAGGWQPQHF.

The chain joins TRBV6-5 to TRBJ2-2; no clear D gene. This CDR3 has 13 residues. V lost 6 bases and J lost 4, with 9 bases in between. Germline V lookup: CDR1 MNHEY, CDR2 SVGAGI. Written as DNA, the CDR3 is TGTGCCAGCAGCCTCCTTATCACCGGGGAGCTGTTTTTT. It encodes CASSLLITGELFF.

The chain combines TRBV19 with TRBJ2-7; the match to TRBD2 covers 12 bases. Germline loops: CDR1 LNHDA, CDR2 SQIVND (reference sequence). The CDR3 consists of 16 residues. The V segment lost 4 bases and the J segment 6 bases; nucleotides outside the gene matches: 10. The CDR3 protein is CASSTSTSGRVGEQYF. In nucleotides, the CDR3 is TGTGCCAGTAGTACTTCGACTAGCGGGAGAGTGGGCGAGCAGTACTTC. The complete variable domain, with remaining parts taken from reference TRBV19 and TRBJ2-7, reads DGGITQSPKYLFRKEGQNVTLSCEQNLNHDAMYWYRQDPGQGLRLIYYSQIVNDFQKGDIAEGYSVSREKKESFPLTVTSAQKNPTAFYLCASSTSTSGRVGEQYFGPGTRLTVT.

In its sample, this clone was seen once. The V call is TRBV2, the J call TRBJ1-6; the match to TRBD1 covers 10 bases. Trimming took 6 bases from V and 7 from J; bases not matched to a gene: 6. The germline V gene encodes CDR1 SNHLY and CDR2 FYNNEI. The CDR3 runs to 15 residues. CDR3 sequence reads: CASRPGQGWNSPLHF. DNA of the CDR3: TGTGCCAGCAGACCGGGACAGGGGTGGAATTCACCCCTCCACTTT.

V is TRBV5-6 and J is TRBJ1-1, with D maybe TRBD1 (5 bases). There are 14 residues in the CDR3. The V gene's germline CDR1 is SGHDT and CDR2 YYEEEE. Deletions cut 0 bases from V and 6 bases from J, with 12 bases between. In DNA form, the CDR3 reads TGTGCCAGCAGCTTGGCTCAGGGATCAGCTGAAGCTTTCTTT. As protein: CASSLAQGSAEAFF.

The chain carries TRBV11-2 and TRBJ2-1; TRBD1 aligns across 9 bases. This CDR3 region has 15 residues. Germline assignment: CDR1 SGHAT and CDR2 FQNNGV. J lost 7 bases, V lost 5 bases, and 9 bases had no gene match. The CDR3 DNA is TGTGCCAGCAGCGCCCCGGGACAGGGACGGAATGAGCAGTTCTTC. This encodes CASSAPGQGRNEQFF.

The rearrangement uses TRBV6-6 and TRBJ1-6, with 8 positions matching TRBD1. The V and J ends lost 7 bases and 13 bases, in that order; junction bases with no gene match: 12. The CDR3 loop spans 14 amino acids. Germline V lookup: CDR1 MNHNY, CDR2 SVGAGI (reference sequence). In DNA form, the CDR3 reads TGTGCCAGCATCCAACAGGGGGGCTTTGGGCCCCTCCACTTT. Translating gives CASIQQGGFGPLHF.

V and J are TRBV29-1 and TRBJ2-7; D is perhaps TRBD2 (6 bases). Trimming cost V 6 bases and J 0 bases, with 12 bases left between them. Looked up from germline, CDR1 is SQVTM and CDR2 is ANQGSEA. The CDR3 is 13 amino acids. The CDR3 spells CSVGGQTSYEQYF. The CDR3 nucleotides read TGCAGCGTGGGGGGTCAGACCTCCTACGAGCAGTACTTC.

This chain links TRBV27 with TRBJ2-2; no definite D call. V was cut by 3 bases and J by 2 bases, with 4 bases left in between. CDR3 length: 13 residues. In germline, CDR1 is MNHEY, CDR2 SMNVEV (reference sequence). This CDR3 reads CASSLGNTGELFF. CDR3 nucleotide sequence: TGTGCCAGCAGTTTGGGCAACACCGGGGAGCTGTTTTTT.

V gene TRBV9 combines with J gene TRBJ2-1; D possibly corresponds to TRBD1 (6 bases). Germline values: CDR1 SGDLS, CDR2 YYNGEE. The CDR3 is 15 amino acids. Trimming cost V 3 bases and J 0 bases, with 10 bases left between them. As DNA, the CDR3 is TGTGCCAGCAGCGCCCGACAGGACTCCTACAATGAGCAGTTCTTC. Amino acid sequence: CASSARQDSYNEQFF.

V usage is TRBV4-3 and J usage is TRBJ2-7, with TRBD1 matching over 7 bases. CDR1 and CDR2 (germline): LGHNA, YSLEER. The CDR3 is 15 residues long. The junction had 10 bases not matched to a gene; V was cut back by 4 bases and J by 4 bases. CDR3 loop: CASSRNRDSQYEQYF. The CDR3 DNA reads TGCGCCAGCAGCCGCAACCGGGACAGCCAATACGAGCAGTACTTC.

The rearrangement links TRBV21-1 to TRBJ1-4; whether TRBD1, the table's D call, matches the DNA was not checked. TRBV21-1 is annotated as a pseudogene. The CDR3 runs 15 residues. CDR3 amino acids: CASSKVWGSYEKLFF. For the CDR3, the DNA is TGTGCCAGCAGCAAAGTGTGGGGCAGCTATGAAAAACTGTTTTTT.

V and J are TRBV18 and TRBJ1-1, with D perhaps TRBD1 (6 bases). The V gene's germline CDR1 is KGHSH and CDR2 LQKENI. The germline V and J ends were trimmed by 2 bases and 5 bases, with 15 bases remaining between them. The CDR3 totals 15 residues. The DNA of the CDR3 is TGTGCCAGCTCACCAGAAACAGGGAGGGATACTGAAGCTTTCTTT. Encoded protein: CASSPETGRDTEAFF.

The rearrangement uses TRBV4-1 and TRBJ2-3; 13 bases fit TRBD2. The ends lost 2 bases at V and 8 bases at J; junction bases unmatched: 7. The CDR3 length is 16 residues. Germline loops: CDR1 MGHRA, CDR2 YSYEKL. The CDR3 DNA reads TGCGCCAGCAGCCAAACTAGCGGGAGGGCAGTGGGTACGCAGTATTTT. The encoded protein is CASSQTSGRAVGTQYF.

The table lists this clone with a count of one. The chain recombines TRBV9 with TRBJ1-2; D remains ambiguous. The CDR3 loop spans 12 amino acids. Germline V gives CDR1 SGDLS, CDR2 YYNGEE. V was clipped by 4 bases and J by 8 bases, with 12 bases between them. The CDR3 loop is CASSSSVVGYTF. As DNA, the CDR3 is TGTGCCAGCAGCTCGAGCGTAGTCGGCTACACCTTC. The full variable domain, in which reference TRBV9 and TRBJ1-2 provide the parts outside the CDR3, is DSGVTQTPKHLITATGQRVTLRCSPRSGDLSVYWYQQSLDQGLQFLIQYYNGEERAKGNILERFSAQQFPDLHSELNLSSLELGDSALYFCASSSSVVGYTFGSGTRLTVV.

CDR3 nucleotide sequence: TGCAGCGTGGGGACAGGGACCAACTATGGCTACACCTTC. Translated, it gives CSVGTGTNYGYTF. The rearrangement links TRBV29-1 to TRBJ1-2; 9 nucleotides match TRBD1. Germline V CDR1 and CDR2: SQVTM, ANQGSEA. V lost 6 bases and J lost 2; bases outside the gene matches: 4. This CDR3 has 13 residues.

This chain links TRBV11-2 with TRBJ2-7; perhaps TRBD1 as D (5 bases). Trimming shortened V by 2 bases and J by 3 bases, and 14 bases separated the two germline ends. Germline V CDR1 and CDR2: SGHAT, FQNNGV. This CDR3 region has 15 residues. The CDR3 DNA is TGTGCCAGCAGCTTACTCGGTGACAGTTACTACGAGCAGTACTTC. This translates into CASSLLGDSYYEQYF.

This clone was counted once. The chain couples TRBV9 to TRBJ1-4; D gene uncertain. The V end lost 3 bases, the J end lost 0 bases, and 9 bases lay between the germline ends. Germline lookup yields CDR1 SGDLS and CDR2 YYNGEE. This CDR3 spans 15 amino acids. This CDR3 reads CASSATGTTNEKLFF. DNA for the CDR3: TGTGCCAGCAGCGCCACCGGGACAACTAATGAAAAACTGTTTTTT.

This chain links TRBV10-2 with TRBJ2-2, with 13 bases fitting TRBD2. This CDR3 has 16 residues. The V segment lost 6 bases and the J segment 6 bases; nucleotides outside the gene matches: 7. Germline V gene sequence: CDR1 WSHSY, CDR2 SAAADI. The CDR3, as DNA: TGCGCCAGCAGACTAGCGGGGGGGCGCGGGTCCGGGGAGCTGTTTTTT. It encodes CASRLAGGRGSGELFF.

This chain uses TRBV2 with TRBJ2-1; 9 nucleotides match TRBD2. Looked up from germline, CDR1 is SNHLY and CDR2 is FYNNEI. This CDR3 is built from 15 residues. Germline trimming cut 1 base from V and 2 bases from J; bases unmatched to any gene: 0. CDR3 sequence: CASSEGTSAYNEQFF. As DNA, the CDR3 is TGTGCCAGCAGTGAAGGGACTAGCGCCTACAATGAGCAGTTCTTC.

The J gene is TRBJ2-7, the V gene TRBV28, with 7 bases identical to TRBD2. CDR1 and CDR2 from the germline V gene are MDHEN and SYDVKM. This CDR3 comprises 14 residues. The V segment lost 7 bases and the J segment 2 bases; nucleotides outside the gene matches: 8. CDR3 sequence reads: CASTGGSPTYEQYF. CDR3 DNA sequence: TGTGCCAGCACAGGCGGGAGCCCTACCTACGAGCAGTACTTC. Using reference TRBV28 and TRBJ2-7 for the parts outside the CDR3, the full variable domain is DVKVTQSSRYLVKRTGEKVFLECVQDMDHENMFWYRQDPGLGLRLIYFSYDVKMKEKGDIPEGYSVSREKKERFSLILESASTNQTSMYLCASTGGSPTYEQYFGPGTRLTVT.

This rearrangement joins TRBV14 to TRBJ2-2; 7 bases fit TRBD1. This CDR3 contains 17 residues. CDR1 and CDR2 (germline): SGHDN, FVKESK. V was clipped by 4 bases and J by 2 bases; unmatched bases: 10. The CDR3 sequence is CASSPRTGTVNTGELFF. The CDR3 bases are TGTGCCAGCAGCCCTAGGACCGGGACAGTCAACACCGGGGAGCTGTTTTTT.

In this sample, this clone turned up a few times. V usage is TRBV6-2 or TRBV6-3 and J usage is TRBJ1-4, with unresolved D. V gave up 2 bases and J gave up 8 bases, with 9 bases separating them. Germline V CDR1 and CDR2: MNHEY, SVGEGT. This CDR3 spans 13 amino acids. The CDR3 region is CASSYVWREKLFF. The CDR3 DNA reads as TGTGCCAGCAGTTACGTGTGGAGGGAAAAACTGTTTTTT.

The CDR3 DNA reads as TGTGCCAGCAGCTTAGTCGGCGGGACGGGGAATGAGCAGTTCTTC. As protein: CASSLVGGTGNEQFF. The gene calls are TRBV7-7 and TRBJ2-1, with a weak D call TRBD2 (6 bases). The CDR3 has 15 residues. Per germline, CDR1 SSHAT and CDR2 FNYEAQ (reference sequence). V gave up 1 base and J gave up 7 bases, with 14 bases separating them.